One T cell receptor (beta chain) is described in this entry. CDR1 SGHDN and CDR2 FVKESK come from the germline V gene. V shed 0 bases and J shed 6 bases, with 12 bases lying between them. The CDR3 covers 14 residues. These data originate in a study of control samples from healthy donors and cancer patients. Sequenced by immunoSEQ multiplex PCR; TCRdb stores in-frame clones only, minus some. The sample holds approximately 220,000 clones; about 93% are singletons and the top ten take 1.5%. The sequence derives from a man between 50 and 59 years old in good health. This chain links TRBV14 with TRBJ2-7; D uncertain. Material: blood. The chain's CDR3 is CASSQDRWPVEQYF. The CDR3 DNA follows: TGTGCCAGCAGCCAAGATCGTTGGCCGGTCGAGCAGTACTTC.